The 2 T cell receptor beta chains reported below all come from one sample, sequenced in a study of neurological immune-mediated disorders. TCRdb used MiXCR to reprocess the 5' RACE reads, holding one entry per CDR3 protein. The sample carries under 60,000 distinct CDR3 sequences, 10% recorded once. Sequenced input: PBMCs. All receptors come from a woman between 35 and 50 years old with HTLV-1-associated myelopathy (HAM/TSP).

This clonotype was counted ten times or more. The chain couples TRBV7-8 to TRBJ2-5; no firm D call. The CDR3 covers 15 residues. Germline V CDR1 and CDR2: SGHVS, FQNEAQ. V was trimmed by 5 bases and J by 2 bases, leaving 15 bases between them. The CDR3 region is CASSASRYDQETQYF. Here the CDR3 DNA reads TGTGCCAGCAGCGCCAGCAGATACGATCAAGAGACCCAGTACTTC.

The table lists this clonotype with a few counts. The CDR3 loop reads CASSKPWTSGTLYMETQYF. In DNA, the CDR3 is TGTGCCAGCAGCAAACCTTGGACTAGCGGTACTCTTTATATGGAGACCCAGTACTTC. V and J are TRBV6-6 and TRBJ2-5, with TRBD2 matching over 10 bases. This CDR3 has 19 residues. With 6 bases clipped from V and 5 bases from J, the junction kept 21 bases outside the gene matches. The germline V gene has CDR1 MNHNY and CDR2 SVGAGI (reference sequence).